Given below is one T cell receptor beta chain in context. Here immunoSEQ multiplex PCR was the method, and the copy in TCRdb shows in-frame clones only, minus some. Seen here are 40,000 to 45,000 clones, 80% observed once, and the top ten hold about 9.4%. This record comes from a study of OX40 agonist ivuxolimab in advanced cancers. Study-wide context: The eligibility criteria allowed prior anti-PD-1, anti-PD-L1 or anti-CTLA-4 therapy, and about 40% had some.

Germline CDR1 is SGHNT and CDR2 is YYREEE (reference sequence). V shed 1 base and J shed 4 bases, with 8 bases lying between them. The CDR3 covers 13 residues. The V gene is TRBV5-4, the J gene TRBJ1-2, with D possibly being TRBD1 (5 bases). The specimen was CD4+ or CD8+ T cells sorted from blood, collected in a trial of the OX40 agonist ivuxolimab. The sequence was obtained from an adult with an advanced solid tumor such as melanoma, head and neck, liver or kidney cancer. CDR3 sequence (DNA): TGTGCCAGCAGCTTGCCTGGGGGCTATGGCTACACCTTC. Translated, it gives CASSLPGGYGYTF.